The T cell receptor beta chain described here comes from a study of T-cell memory formation after mild COVID-19. Looking at the study overall: Across donors, TCR clusters were largely donor specific.

Findings and caveats of the study: Day 15 to 85 contracting clones showed balanced CD4/CD8; day 15 to 37 expanders favored CD4+.

5'RACE, which relied on constant-segment primers, yielded TCR alpha and TCR beta cDNA libraries carrying sample barcodes and UMIs. Via MiXCR, TCRdb re-called the 5' RACE reads, giving one row per CDR3 protein. The table includes about 180,000 distinct CDR3 sequences, around 15% detected once. The CDR3 extends over 15 amino acids. CDR1 and CDR2 from the germline V gene are SGHRS and YFSETQ. The V end was cut by 4 bases, the J end by 0 bases, with 11 bases between. With regard to this clonotype: The target antigen is unknown.

The sequence derives from an adult woman who had mild COVID-19 (a few samples of this study predate the infection). Cell type and time point are not known. Sequencing was performed on PBMCs or a T cell subset sorted from them (not recorded which). The chain recombines TRBV5-1 with TRBJ2-1; D uncertain. CDR3 protein: CASSGWGNSYNEQFF. The CDR3 bases are TGCGCCAGCAGCGGATGGGGAAACTCCTACAATGAGCAGTTCTTC.